The subject of this entry is one T cell receptor (beta chain). Its antigen is currently not known. Qualities for individual bases were not recorded, and no much larger clone is one base off. This sample was taken from a study of shared clonotypes between healthy human individuals (dated by TCRdb to between 2020 and 2021). Regarding the study in general: Two women and three men aged 18 to 49 years were included in the cohort. To increase sequencing depth and limit assay-specific biases, different laboratories used diverse techniques to prepare libraries and sequence TCR repertoires. For each donor, CD4 naive and CD4 memory were each given three plates, CD8 naive was given two plates, and CD8 memory was given one plate. The study deeply sequenced blood TCR repertoires of about 5 healthy adults to estimate repertoire size and the extent of clonotype sharing between individuals. Each donor's leukapheresis produced roughly between roughly 0.9 and 9 billion PBMCs.

Using the deep immunoSEQ assay, TCR CDR3 regions were amplified from genomic DNA by multiplex PCR. For each cell subset, the extracted genomic DNA was distributed evenly across all wells of several immunoSEQ 96-well plates, and each plate served as one replicate. Each replicate PCR for sorted subsets received 200 ng genomic DNA, equal to about 30,000 T cell genomes. Purified libraries were quantified with a Qubit 3.0 fluorometer, sized on a Bioanalyzer 2100, and re-quantified with the KAPA Library Quantification kit. A separate single-read 150-cycle Illumina NextSeq 550 flow cell was used to sequence each immunoSEQ 96-well plate. The source study handled its data this way. Because the immunoSEQ output included only junctional sequences and no quality scores, the filtering could not be the same as the filtering used for full-length reads. Sequences were annotated with PyIR, a Python wrapper for IgBLAST v1.9, using IMGT germline references to assign V/J genes and CDR3. Any read was removed if the V/J assignment was weak (E-value above 1e-6), the CDR3 was missing, or the read contained stop codons, out-of-frame junctions, or ambiguous translated residues. V3J clonotypes were defined as sequences sharing the same inferred V gene, J gene, and CDR3 amino acid sequence. Percentage overlap between repertoires was computed as shared unique clonotypes divided by the size of the smaller repertoire. Three approaches were used to assess repertoire richness: RTK rarefaction, the Chao1 estimator, and Recon v2.1 estimates of unobserved clonotypes. For all TCRbeta clonotypes obtained by the gDNA method from a handful of donors, generation probabilities were computed with OLGA. TCRdb holds this immuneACCESS table with in-frame rearrangements only. Some clones are missing; in checked studies, unresolved V genes explain under half, and the rest has no known cause. Clone size and the V and J calls come from that table; the DNA yielded D and trimming. A total of about 1.1 million clones appear in this sample, approximately 77% of them only once. Roughly 0.82% of the sample goes to the ten largest clones.

On the study overall, not on this receptor specifically: Even with the large sequencing depth, rarefaction of the sorted-subset datasets indicated that sequencing was incomplete. The genetic and exposure-history diversity represented was limited by the small number of donors. Across a handful of donors, about 4.5% of naive CD4, around 3.5% of naive CD8, 2% to 2.5% of memory CD4, and 0.3% to 0.45% of memory CD8 clonotypes were shared. Pairwise subsampling led to the expectation that sequencing depth would affect the degree of clonotype sharing among donors. Naive subsets generally had larger estimated clonotype richness than memory subsets did. Sampling was restricted to blood, and TCR repertoires in tissue are likely to differ from TCR repertoires in blood. Clonotypes shared by all four sorted-subset donors showed higher generation probabilities than non-shared clonotypes.

The donors were healthy, HIV-negative adults with no recently reported acute infections or vaccinations. All donors were Caucasian adults living in Nashville, Tennessee, USA. CD4+ T cells were enriched through magnetic negative selection, after which naive cells were positively selected on CD45RA and the remaining negative fraction served as the memory subset. Blood was obtained by leukapheresis, after which PBMCs were separated by Ficoll-Histopaque density gradient centrifugation and cryopreserved in liquid nitrogen vapor phase. Analytical flow cytometry was used to check the purity and quantity of each magnetically sorted T cell population. Genomic DNA was isolated from each sorted fraction and quantified by UV absorbance on a Nanodrop 2000c. Trimming at the junction amounts to 1 base on V and 5 bases on J, and the germline ends lie 9 bases apart. The CDR3, from cysteine to phenylalanine, totals 13 residues. The DNA shown is the 39-base CDR3, in frame from base 1. From a lookup of the germline V gene (reference sequence), CDR1 and CDR2 are SGHNT and YYREEE.

What was sequenced was memory CD4+ T cells from PBMCs. The sample's cell subset or site label, decoded: CD45RA-negative fraction. The receptor's source is a man between 18 and 35 years old in good health. Some clones in this sample may be carry-over from other donors' samples. The chain is encoded by TRBV5-4 joined to TRBJ2-5, with the D segment identity uncertain. The nucleotide sequence reads TGTGCCAGCAGCTTGAGCAGTAGGGAGACCCAGTACTTC. This encodes CASSLSSRETQYF.